This section outlines one TCR beta chain sequence together with its context. The sample comes from a study of blood T cell repertoires in COVID-19. Repertoires were generated with immunoSEQ multiplex PCR, while TCRdb's copy carries only in-frame clones and drops some. Here the sample spans about 83,000 clones, around 87% being singletons. The CDR3 sequence is 11 residues long. Deletions cut 6 bases from V and 5 bases from J, with 6 bases between. Germline V gives CDR1 MNHEY, CDR2 SVGAGI. The sequencing sample was made of peripheral blood. V usage is TRBV6-5 and J usage is TRBJ2-3; possible D gene TRBD1, 5 bases. The TCR originated in an older man with active or convalescent COVID-19. CDR3 residues: CASRGVDTQYF. The CDR3 coding sequence is TGTGCCAGCAGAGGGGTAGATACGCAGTATTTT.